Following are 21 T cell receptor beta chains from one sample sequenced in a study of blood T cell repertoires in COVID-19. Data came from immunoSEQ multiplex PCR; TCRdb stores just in-frame clones and leaves some out. The sample consists of 55,000 to 65,000 clones, approximately 92% of them appearing once. The material sequenced was peripheral blood. The source of these receptors is a woman aged 55-70 years with COVID-19, enrolled during active disease.

This clone was recorded once. The chain links TRBV6-5 to TRBJ1-6; maybe TRBD1 (6 bases). The CDR3 loop spans 14 amino acids. Germline V gives CDR1 MNHEY, CDR2 SVGAGI. V dropped 6 bases and J dropped 7 bases, with 13 bases sitting between them. The CDR3 DNA sequence: TGTGCCAGCAGCCTAGGACAGCAAAATTCACCCCTCCACTTT. Protein sequence: CASSLGQQNSPLHF.

The rearrangement links TRBV27 to TRBJ1-2; 8 bases match TRBD1. This CDR3 contains 18 residues. J was trimmed by 1 base and V by 3 bases; bases with no gene match: 13. The germline V gene has CDR1 MNHEY and CDR2 SMNVEV (reference sequence). The CDR3 here is CASSLSGTGVGRNYGYTF. CDR3 nucleotide sequence: TGTGCCAGCAGTTTGTCAGGGACAGGAGTTGGTCGTAACTATGGCTACACCTTC.

CDR3 in DNA: TGTGCCAGCAGAGCCATAAACGAGCAGTACTTC. It yields the protein CASRAINEQYF. The chain links TRBV12-3 or TRBV12-4 to TRBJ2-7, with D uncertain. V was pared by 6 bases and J by 5 bases, with 8 bases between. The CDR3 length is 11 residues.

The chain uses TRBV4-1 and TRBJ1-3; 7 nucleotides match TRBD1. This CDR3 spans 15 amino acids. With V trimmed by 4 bases and J by 4 bases, 7 bases remained unmatched. Germline assignment: CDR1 MGHRA and CDR2 YSYEKL. DNA of the CDR3: TGCGCCAGCAGCCTACGGGACAGTGAAGGAAACACCATATATTTT. It is translated as CASSLRDSEGNTIYF.

The chain has TRBV9 and TRBJ2-3; D is possibly TRBD2 (6 bases). The ends were cut back, 3 bases at V and 0 bases at J, with 11 bases in the middle. The CDR3 has 15 residues. CDR1 is SGDLS, CDR2 YYNGEE, per germline. The CDR3, as DNA: TGTGCCAGCAGCGCATGGGACTTAAGCACAGATACGCAGTATTTT. Its protein is CASSAWDLSTDTQYF.

The chain couples TRBV15 to TRBJ2-2, with TRBD1 identical over 9 bases. The CDR3 runs to 16 residues. Germline CDR1 LNHNV, CDR2 YYDKDF (reference sequence). Losses at the gene ends were 5 bases for V and 4 bases for J; bases not matched to a gene: 8. The CDR3 protein is CATSRQDRGITGELFF. Written as DNA, the CDR3 is TGTGCCACCAGCCGACAGGACAGGGGAATCACCGGGGAGCTGTTTTTT.

The chain recombines TRBV7-9 with TRBJ2-7; TRBD1 matches 10 bases. CDR3 length: 14 residues. Germline CDR1 is SEHNR and CDR2 is FQNEAQ (reference sequence). V dropped 5 bases and J dropped 2; count of bases not matched to a gene: 3. In DNA, the CDR3 is TGTGCCAGCAGCATTGGGACAGGGGCCTACGAGCAGTACTTC. This codes for CASSIGTGAYEQYF.

The chain carries TRBV4-3 and TRBJ2-4; 12 bases map to TRBD2. Germline V gene lookup returns CDR1 LGHNA and CDR2 YSLEER. CDR3 length: 17 amino acids. Trimming removed 4 bases from V and 3 bases from J; junction bases left unmatched: 7. The CDR3 sequence is CASSPRLAGEVKNIQYF. CDR3 bases: TGCGCCAGCAGCCCTCGACTAGCGGGAGAGGTCAAAAACATTCAGTACTTC.

The chain uses TRBV12-3 or TRBV12-4 and TRBJ1-2, with D perhaps TRBD1 (5 bases). The length of the CDR3 is 13 residues. Trimming pared 5 bases from V and 7 bases from J, leaving 14 bases between. CDR3 nucleotide sequence: TGTGCCAGCAGTGGGACCGGGAGCGGTGGCTACACCTTC. Amino acid sequence: CASSGTGSGGYTF.

This sequence joins TRBV30 and TRBJ2-2; no clear D. V lost 4 bases and J lost 2, with 11 bases in between. Per germline, CDR1 GTSNPN and CDR2 SVGIG (reference sequence). This CDR3 comprises 14 residues. CDR3 DNA sequence: TGTGCCTGGATCGCCGGCGGAAACACCGGGGAGCTGTTTTTT. It yields the protein CAWIAGGNTGELFF.

The rearrangement uses TRBV2 and TRBJ1-5; 10 bases fit TRBD1. Germline V gene data show CDR1 as SNHLY and CDR2 as FYNNEI. This CDR3 is 15 amino acids long. V trimming: 5 bases; J trimming: 4 bases; junction bases outside the gene matches: 5. This CDR3 reads CASSPQGQGNQPQHF. The CDR3 bases are TGTGCCAGCAGTCCTCAGGGACAGGGGAATCAGCCCCAGCATTTT. The full variable domain, rest sourced from reference TRBV2 and TRBJ1-5, is EPEVTQTPSHQVTQMGQEVILRCVPISNHLYFYWYRQILGQKVEFLVSFYNNEISEKSEIFDDQFSVERPDGSNFTLKIRSTKLEDSAMYFCASSPQGQGNQPQHFGDGTRLSIL.

The chain combines TRBV28 with TRBJ1-5; the D is unclear. The CDR3 has 16 residues. Per germline, CDR1 MDHEN and CDR2 SYDVKM. Trimming shortened V by 5 bases and J by 2 bases, and 16 bases separated the two germline ends. The CDR3 here is CASSPFGGIGNQPQHF. Written as DNA, the CDR3 is TGTGCCAGCAGTCCCTTTGGCGGAATAGGCAATCAGCCCCAGCATTTT.

The CDR3 is CASSQDRATNEKLFF. For the CDR3, the DNA is TGCGCCAGCAGCCAAGATCGCGCAACTAATGAAAAACTGTTTTTT. The chain is built from TRBV4-1 and TRBJ1-4, with no clear D. The CDR3 is 15 residues long. Trimming removed 0 bases from V and 0 bases from J, with 5 bases in between. CDR1 and CDR2 from the germline V gene are MGHRA and YSYEKL.

The V gene is TRBV10-3, the J gene TRBJ2-3, with D perhaps matching TRBD2 (7 bases). The V end lost 5 bases, the J end lost 3 bases, and 18 bases lay between the germline ends. The CDR3 has 16 residues. Germline V lookup: CDR1 ENHRY, CDR2 SYGVKD. The CDR3 protein is CAISKDGAGATDTQYF. CDR3 bases: TGTGCCATCAGTAAAGATGGGGCGGGGGCGACAGATACGCAGTATTTT.

J is TRBJ2-5 and V is TRBV11-2; D may be TRBD2 (7 bases). Between the trimmed V and J ends, which lost 5 bases and 7 bases, there was a span of 26 bases. There are 17 residues in the CDR3. Germline assignment: CDR1 SGHAT and CDR2 FQNNGV. The CDR3 sequence: CASSPLYEGGAVGTQYF. CDR3 DNA: TGTGCCAGCAGCCCCCTCTACGAGGGGGGGGCAGTGGGGACCCAGTACTTC.

This chain joins TRBV27 and TRBJ1-4; tentatively, D is TRBD1 (6 bases). Germline-derived CDR1 and CDR2 are MNHEY and SMNVEV (reference sequence). The CDR3 spans 14 residues. Trimming removed 3 bases at V and 8 bases at J, with 13 bases between. CDR3 sequence: CASSFGGRGEKLFF. CDR3 DNA: TGTGCCAGCAGTTTCGGGGGGCGTGGGGAAAAACTGTTTTTT. The full variable domain, in which reference TRBV27 and TRBJ1-4 provide the parts outside the CDR3, is EAQVTQNPRYLITVTGKKLTVTCSQNMNHEYMSWYRQDPGLGLRQIYYSMNVEVTDKGDVPEGYKVSRKEKRNFPLILESPSPNQTSLYFCASSFGGRGEKLFFGSGTQLSVL.

The chain joins TRBV28 to TRBJ2-3; 7 nucleotides match TRBD1. The junction had 5 bases not matched to a gene; V was cut back by 6 bases and J by 2 bases. The germline CDR1 and CDR2 sequences are MDHEN and SYDVKM. The CDR3 has 14 residues. CDR3 in DNA: TGTGCCAGCAGCGACAGGGCTTTCACAGATACGCAGTATTTT. It codes for CASSDRAFTDTQYF. Full variable domain (rest looked up from reference TRBV28 and TRBJ2-3): DVKVTQSSRYLVKRTGEKVFLECVQDMDHENMFWYRQDPGLGLRLIYFSYDVKMKEKGDIPEGYSVSREKKERFSLILESASTNQTSMYLCASSDRAFTDTQYFGPGTRLTVL.

The rearrangement joins TRBV11-2 to TRBJ2-3, with TRBD1 identical over 10 bases. Trimming took 1 base from V and 5 from J; bases not matched to a gene: 6. CDR3 length: 16 residues. The germline CDR1 and CDR2 sequences are SGHAT and FQNNGV. The chain's CDR3 is CASSLVWTGGRDTQYF. In DNA, the CDR3 is TGTGCCAGCAGCTTAGTCTGGACAGGGGGAAGAGATACGCAGTATTTT.

The V gene is TRBV9, the J gene TRBJ1-6, with 11 bases identical to TRBD1. The germline V gene has CDR1 SGDLS and CDR2 YYNGEE. CDR3 length equals 15 residues. J was trimmed by 9 bases and V by 0 bases; bases with no gene match: 2. The CDR3 coding sequence is TGTGCCAGCAGCGTAGGGGGGACAGGGGGTTCACCCCTCCACTTT. Its protein product is CASSVGGTGGSPLHF.

The chain recombines TRBV25-1 with TRBJ2-2, with 10 bases fitting TRBD1. Looked up from germline, CDR1 is MGHDK and CDR2 is SYGVNS. Trimming at V came to 4 bases and at J to 10 bases, leaving 9 bases not matched to a gene. CDR3 length equals 15 residues. CDR3 amino acids: CASSAGTGAILELFF. The CDR3 nucleotides read TGTGCCAGCAGTGCCGGGACAGGGGCGATTCTGGAGCTGTTTTTT.

This sequence joins TRBV28 and TRBJ1-2; D might be TRBD1 (5 bases). The CDR3 is 13 amino acids. Trimming removed 6 bases at V and 2 bases at J, with 10 bases between. Germline V gene data show CDR1 as MDHEN and CDR2 as SYDVKM. The CDR3 loop reads CASSRGGNYGYTF. The CDR3 DNA is TGTGCCAGCAGCCGGGGGGGGAACTATGGCTACACCTTC.